These 27 T cell receptor beta chains came from one sample sequenced in a study of shared clonotypes between healthy human individuals. Sequencing used immunoSEQ multiplex PCR; TCRdb keeps in-frame clones, though not all of them. The sample includes about 870,000 clones, almost 95% seen only once; the top ten take approximately 25%. The naive CD8 fraction comprised CD45RO-negative cells positively selected for CCR7 and excluded terminally differentiated effector memory CD45RA+ cells. The material sequenced was naive CD8+ T cells sorted from blood. These receptors were taken from a man under 40 in good health.

This clone was picked up one time. The chain links TRBV11-3 to TRBJ2-1; D tentatively fits TRBD1 or TRBD2 (5 bases each). The CDR3 is 14 amino acids. Trimming took 5 bases from V and 5 from J, leaving 13 bases between them. The germline V gene encodes CDR1 SGHNT and CDR2 YENEEA. CDR3 bases: TGTGCCAGCAGCGAGTGGGACGGAGACAATGAGCAGTTCTTC. As protein: CASSEWDGDNEQFF.

The chain carries TRBV5-5 and TRBJ2-1, with D possibly matching TRBD2 (5 bases). V was pared by 1 base and J by 3 bases, with 20 bases between. The CDR3 has 18 amino acids. Germline lookup yields CDR1 SGHKS and CDR2 YYEKEE (reference sequence). The CDR3 DNA sequence: TGTGCCAGCAGCTTGTTCTCCCGGGGTCCCGGAGACTACAATGAGCAGTTCTTC. It yields the protein CASSLFSRGPGDYNEQFF.

This chain joins TRBV7-5 and TRBJ2-5. TRBV7-5 is listed as a pseudogene. The CDR3 length is 14 residues. CDR3 nucleotides: TGTGCCAGCAGCACACCGGACCTGCAAGAGACCCAGTACTTC. It translates to CASSTPDLQETQYF.

The chain uses TRBV2 and TRBJ1-2; TRBD1 might be the D (5 bases). The V end lost 6 bases, the J end lost 7 bases, and 12 bases lay between the germline ends. The CDR3 runs to 12 residues. The germline V gene encodes CDR1 SNHLY and CDR2 FYNNEI. This CDR3 reads CASSAWGGGYTF. The DNA for the CDR3 is TGTGCCAGCAGCGCCTGGGGGGGTGGCTACACCTTC.

The J gene is TRBJ2-7, the V gene TRBV4-3; D not resolved. Trimming removed 1 base at V and 2 bases at J, with 12 bases between. Germline-derived CDR1 and CDR2 are LGHNA and YSLEER. The CDR3 sequence is 15 residues long. Here the CDR3 DNA reads TGCGCCAGCAGCCAAGCCACGGACGCGGCCTACGAGCAGTACTTC. Its translation is CASSQATDAAYEQYF.

This sequence joins TRBV7-8 and TRBJ2-3; D may be TRBD2 (6 bases). This CDR3 has 15 amino acids. V gave up 3 bases and J gave up 4 bases, with 14 bases separating them. The germline V gene has CDR1 SGHVS and CDR2 FQNEAQ. For the CDR3, the DNA is TGTGCCAGCAGCTTGGGAGGAGTGCGCCCAGATACGCAGTATTTT. Its translation: CASSLGGVRPDTQYF.

V usage is TRBV5-3 and J usage is TRBJ2-7; 7 nucleotides align to TRBD1. TRBV5-3 is an open reading frame, and its role is uncertain. The CDR3 is 13 amino acids. V shed 5 bases and J 5 bases; nucleotides not matched to a gene: 7. The CDR3 reads CARSLGTVHEQYF. The CDR3 DNA reads as TGTGCCAGAAGTCTTGGGACAGTACACGAGCAGTACTTC.

The V call is TRBV25-1, the J call TRBJ2-7, with 9 bases lining up with TRBD1. The CDR3 covers 13 residues. The junction had 0 bases not matched to a gene; V was cut back by 1 base and J by 5 bases. CDR1 is MGHDK, CDR2 SYGVNS, per germline. CDR3 bases: TGTGCCAGCAGTGAATGGACAGGGGACGAGCAGTACTTC. Amino acids: CASSEWTGDEQYF.

The gene calls are TRBV28 and TRBJ2-1; no clear D gene. Per germline, CDR1 MDHEN and CDR2 SYDVKM. V was shortened by 3 bases and J by 4 bases, with 7 bases between the two germline ends. This CDR3 is 13 amino acids long. CDR3 in amino acids: CASSFGMYNEQFF. The CDR3 DNA follows: TGTGCCAGCAGTTTCGGAATGTACAATGAGCAGTTCTTC.

J is TRBJ2-1 and V is TRBV5-6, with 9 bases that match TRBD2. This CDR3 contains 16 residues. Germline lookup yields CDR1 SGHDT and CDR2 YYEEEE. After removal of 0 bases from V and 2 bases from J, the junction contained 3 bases not matched to a gene. CDR3 bases: TGTGCCAGCAGCTTGGCGGCTAGCGGGGCCTACAATGAGCAGTTCTTC. This translates into CASSLAASGAYNEQFF.

The chain recombines TRBV7-9 with TRBJ2-7; D remains ambiguous. Looked up from germline, CDR1 is SEHNR and CDR2 is FQNEAQ (reference sequence). The CDR3 runs to 13 residues. Trimming cost V 8 bases and J 3 bases, with 14 bases left between them. The DNA of the CDR3 is TGTGCCAGCGCTCCTACAACCAACTACGAGCAGTACTTC. This gives the protein CASAPTTNYEQYF.

With regard to this clone: Other DNA sequences of this sample code for an identical CDR3. J is TRBJ1-1 and V is TRBV13; D gene uncertain. CDR3 length: 13 residues. Germline V lookup: CDR1 PRHDT, CDR2 FYEKMQ (reference sequence). The ends were cut back, 3 bases at V and 0 bases at J, with 5 bases in the middle. CDR3 sequence: CASSLGLNTEAFF. CDR3 nucleotide sequence: TGTGCCAGCAGCTTGGGCTTGAACACTGAAGCTTTCTTT.

Turning to this clone: The germline gene is not matched at one end of the junction; a read error may be the cause. J is TRBJ2-7 and V is TRBV28, with 7 bases matching TRBD1. The CDR3 is made up of 14 amino acids. Germline lookup yields CDR1 MDHEN and CDR2 SYDVKM. CDR3 residues: CASSLGAGTVANDF. In nucleotides, the CDR3 is TGTGCCAGCAGTTTAGGGGCTGGGACAGTGGCCAATGACTTC.

The chain uses TRBV28 and TRBJ2-3; D not certain. The V and J ends lost 7 bases and 2 bases respectively, with 13 bases between them. The CDR3 runs 14 residues. CDR1 and CDR2 (germline): MDHEN, SYDVKM. CDR3 region: CASTRLSNTDTQYF. The CDR3 DNA reads TGTGCCAGCACTCGTCTATCCAACACAGATACGCAGTATTTT.

The chain links TRBV18 to TRBJ2-5; the D gene is possibly TRBD2 (5 bases). Trimming shortened V by 8 bases and J by 2 bases, and 15 bases separated the two germline ends. The germline gives CDR1 KGHSH, CDR2 LQKENI. The CDR3 runs 14 residues. DNA of the CDR3: TGTGCCAGCGGCACTAGGGTCTGGCAAGAGACCCAGTACTTC. It is translated as CASGTRVWQETQYF.

The sample holds one count of this clone. The junction departs from the called germline gene at one end, perhaps through a read error. The chain has TRBV7-7 and TRBJ2-5; D is ambiguous. From germline, CDR1 is SSHAT and CDR2 FNYEAQ (reference sequence). This CDR3 region has 14 residues. The CDR3, as DNA: TGTGCTAGCAGCTCCAGCTTATTACAAGAGACCCAGTACTTC. The encoded protein is CASSSSLLQETQYF.

The chain combines TRBV2 with TRBJ2-7; D is perhaps TRBD2 (5 bases). The CDR3 loop spans 11 amino acids. CDR1 is SNHLY, CDR2 FYNNEI, per germline. V lost 7 bases and J lost 13, with 17 bases in between. CDR3 in DNA: TGTGCCAGCATAGGGAGTGAGCACGTATACTTC. This sequence encodes CASIGSEHVYF.

The V gene is TRBV13, the J gene TRBJ2-1; 11 bases match TRBD2. The CDR3 is 16 amino acids. The germline gives CDR1 PRHDT, CDR2 FYEKMQ (reference sequence). J was trimmed by 6 bases and V by 6 bases; bases with no gene match: 10. CDR3 in amino acids: CASRSTSGSIGNEQFF. CDR3 DNA: TGTGCCAGCAGATCAACTAGCGGGAGTATCGGCAATGAGCAGTTCTTC.

The chain is built from TRBV2 and TRBJ1-1; TRBD1 is a possible D gene (5 bases). V was cut by 3 bases and J by 0 bases, with 14 bases left in between. The CDR3 totals 16 residues. Germline CDR1 reads SNHLY; CDR2 reads FYNNEI. The CDR3 is CASSEGPTGMNTEAFF. The CDR3 DNA is TGTGCCAGCAGTGAGGGACCAACGGGGATGAACACTGAAGCTTTCTTT. Using reference TRBV2 and TRBJ1-1 for the parts outside the CDR3, the full variable domain is EPEVTQTPSHQVTQMGQEVILRCVPISNHLYFYWYRQILGQKVEFLVSFYNNEISEKSEIFDDQFSVERPDGSNFTLKIRSTKLEDSAMYFCASSEGPTGMNTEAFFGQGTRLTVV.

The J gene is TRBJ1-1, the V gene TRBV5-1; D call uncertain. This CDR3 region has 14 residues. Germline V gives CDR1 SGHRS, CDR2 YFSETQ. V was pared by 2 bases and J by 6 bases, with 14 bases between. CDR3 DNA: TGCGCCAGCAGCTTTTCACCTGGTGGGGCTGAAGCTTTCTTT. Residues: CASSFSPGGAEAFF.

This clone was observed a single time. The chain joins TRBV6-5 to TRBJ2-1, with 9 bases lining up with TRBD2. The CDR3 runs 13 residues. Germline V lookup: CDR1 MNHEY, CDR2 SVGAGI. Trimming removed 7 bases from V and 7 bases from J; junction bases left unmatched: 5. The chain's CDR3 is CASNLAGSNEQFF. CDR3 DNA: TGTGCCAGCAACCTAGCGGGGTCTAATGAGCAGTTCTTC.

The chain joins TRBV29-1 to TRBJ2-1, with 7 bases lining up with TRBD1. Germline V lookup: CDR1 SQVTM, CDR2 ANQGSEA. The CDR3 has 16 amino acids. The J segment lost 5 bases and the V segment lost 3 bases, leaving 13 bases of the junction unmatched. The CDR3 reads CSVDNVLGRGNNEQFF. CDR3 bases: TGCAGCGTTGATAACGTATTGGGCAGGGGGAACAATGAGCAGTTCTTC.

This clone was seen once. The V call is TRBV5-5, the J call TRBJ2-1; D is undetermined. Trimming stripped 2 bases from V and 0 bases from J, with 9 bases between. Germline values: CDR1 SGHKS, CDR2 YYEKEE (reference sequence). The CDR3 spans 15 residues. The CDR3 DNA sequence: TGTGCCAGCAGCTTCCTCAGTAGCTCCTACAATGAGCAGTTCTTC. Translation: CASSFLSSSYNEQFF.

The J gene is TRBJ2-7, the V gene TRBV5-1, with 7 bases aligning to TRBD2. The CDR3 loop spans 16 amino acids. The trim removed 2 bases at V and 3 bases at J, leaving 11 bases unmatched. Germline loops: CDR1 SGHRS, CDR2 YFSETQ. CDR3 loop: CASSFPLAEPNYEQYF. The CDR3 bases are TGCGCCAGCAGCTTCCCCCTAGCGGAGCCTAACTACGAGCAGTACTTC.

The chain has TRBV29-1 and TRBJ2-7; TRBD1 agrees at 9 bases. V dropped 1 base and J dropped 3; count of bases not matched to a gene: 7. Looked up from germline, CDR1 is SQVTM and CDR2 is ANQGSEA. The CDR3 is 15 residues long. The CDR3 DNA reads TGCAGCGTTGAAGGAGTTAGGGACAGGGACTACGAGCAGTACTTC. It is translated as CSVEGVRDRDYEQYF.

The chain combines TRBV7-9 with TRBJ2-1; D gene unclear. The germline gives CDR1 SEHNR, CDR2 FQNEAQ (reference sequence). This CDR3 is built from 15 residues. V was pared by 6 bases and J by 1 base, with 13 bases between. CDR3 amino acids: CASSFDIPSYNEQFF. The CDR3 bases are TGTGCCAGCAGTTTTGACATACCGTCCTACAATGAGCAGTTCTTC.

This chain uses TRBV7-9 with TRBJ2-2; unclear D gene. From germline, CDR1 is SEHNR and CDR2 FQNEAQ (reference sequence). Trimming left V 8 bases short and J 6 bases short, with 7 bases between. The CDR3 covers 11 residues. CDR3 nucleotide sequence: TGTGCCAGCGATATAGCCGGGGAGCTGTTTTTT. Translation: CASDIAGELFF.